These 8 T cell receptor beta chains were all obtained from the same sample, sequenced in a study of human T cells and chemical hapten exposure. TCRdb reprocessed the 5' RACE reads with MiXCR, giving one entry per CDR3 protein. The profile shows 130,000 or so distinct CDR3 sequences, around 4% of them singletons. Total RNA came from unfractionated whole blood. Source of these receptors: a female donor in good health.

Many counts were recorded for this clonotype. The V gene is TRBV29-1, the J gene TRBJ2-1; 11 bases align to TRBD1. This CDR3 has 15 residues. Germline lookup yields CDR1 SQVTM and CDR2 ANQGSEA. With 6 bases clipped from V and 10 bases from J, the junction kept 14 bases outside the gene matches. This CDR3 reads CSVGQGASSPGEQFF. CDR3 nucleotides: TGCAGCGTCGGACAGGGGGCATCCAGTCCAGGGGAGCAGTTCTTC.

Remarks on this clonotype: With a much larger clone just one base away, this may be a read error. J is TRBJ2-7 and V is TRBV5-1; the match to TRBD1 covers 9 bases. This CDR3 is 12 amino acids long. CDR1 is SGHRS, CDR2 YFSETQ, per germline. The J segment lost 12 bases and the V segment lost 4 bases, leaving 8 bases of the junction unmatched. The CDR3 DNA is TGCGCCAGCAGCGGCGGGACAGGGCGAGGGTACTTC. Encoded protein: CASSGGTGRGYF.

This clonotype was detected ten times or more. The genes are TRBV6-2 or TRBV6-3 and TRBJ1-5; possibly TRBD1 for D (6 bases). From germline, CDR1 is MNHEY and CDR2 SVGEGT. The CDR3 is 15 residues long. Trimming stripped 6 bases from V and 3 bases from J, with 15 bases between. The CDR3 spells CASREQGHVNQPQHF. Written as DNA, the CDR3 is TGTGCCAGCAGGGAACAGGGTCATGTCAATCAGCCCCAGCATTTT.

This clonotype appeared many times. This sequence joins TRBV19 and TRBJ1-5; D remains unclear. With 3 bases removed from V and 6 bases from J, the gap between germline ends came to 3 bases. Germline CDR1 LNHDA, CDR2 SQIVND (reference sequence). The CDR3 sequence is 11 residues long. The CDR3 here is CASSISQPQHF. CDR3 DNA: TGTGCCAGTAGTATTAGTCAGCCCCAGCATTTT.

This clonotype was counted ten times or more. The chain links TRBV19 to TRBJ1-5; TRBD1 matches at 8 bases. The length of the CDR3 is 14 residues. Per the germline V gene, CDR1 is LNHDA and CDR2 is SQIVND (reference sequence). V dropped 5 bases and J dropped 5; count of bases not matched to a gene: 5. CDR3 amino acids: CASSPETGDQPQHF. The DNA of the CDR3 is TGTGCCAGTAGTCCGGAGACAGGGGATCAGCCCCAGCATTTT.

This clonotype was observed at least ten times. The V gene is TRBV20-1, the J gene TRBJ1-2; 8 bases map to TRBD1. Trimming at V came to 0 bases and at J to 5 bases, leaving 8 bases not matched to a gene. Germline-derived CDR1 and CDR2 are DFQATT and SNEGSKA (reference sequence). The CDR3 length is 15 residues. The CDR3 loop reads CSARDRTGNTYGYTF. DNA of the CDR3: TGCAGTGCTAGAGATAGGACAGGGAATACTTATGGCTACACCTTC.

This clonotype has only a few counts. This chain joins TRBV11-3 and TRBJ2-3, with 8 bases matching TRBD1. V shed 5 bases, J shed 6 bases, and the junction held 7 bases outside the gene matches. CDR1 is SGHNT and CDR2 is YENEEA in the germline V gene. The length of the CDR3 is 14 residues. The CDR3 reads CASSLGTGLDTQYF. The CDR3 region has the DNA TGTGCCAGCAGCCTAGGGACAGGTCTTGATACGCAGTATTTT.

This clonotype was found many times. The rearrangement links TRBV6-2 or TRBV6-3 to TRBJ1-3; TRBD1 matches 7 bases. Germline lookup yields CDR1 MNHEY and CDR2 SVGEGT. This CDR3 contains 21 residues. Losses at the gene ends were 6 bases for V and 0 bases for J; bases not matched to a gene: 23. The CDR3 DNA follows: TGTGCCAGCAGCCCTCTGCATGGTCCCGGACAGGATGAATCCTCTGGAAACACCATATATTTT. It codes for CASSPLHGPGQDESSGNTIYF.